The 12 T cell receptor beta chains reported below all come from one sample, sequenced in a study of vaccination and CD4 T cells after COVID-19. Sequence data for DNA of cultured CD4+ T cells were generated by the Oncomine TCR Beta short-read assay. TCRdb independently ran MiXCR on the PCR reads; one entry per CDR3 protein. The table includes some 12,000 distinct CDR3 sequences, approximately 50% detected once. These receptors lack a known antigen. The treatment: approximately nine-day PBMC culture with coronavirus spike peptide pools or control peptides (ViraFEST assay). This specimen was cultured CD4+ T cells from blood, taken after SARS-CoV-2 vaccination. These receptors were obtained from a human donor with COVID-19.

The V and J genes are TRBV7-3 and TRBJ2-7; D unresolved. Trimming pared 5 bases from V and 0 bases from J, leaving 14 bases between. The germline V gene has CDR1 SGHTA and CDR2 FQGTGA. CDR3 size: 15 residues. CDR3 coding DNA: TGTGCCAGCAGCCCAAACGCCGCGTCCTCCTACGAGCAGTACTTC. Its translation: CASSPNAASSYEQYF.

The chain employs TRBV7-2 and TRBJ1-5; no definite D call. CDR3 length: 16 residues. Germline-derived CDR1 and CDR2 are SGHTA and FQGNSA. The V end was cut by 5 bases, the J end by 1 base, with 15 bases between. CDR3 bases: TGTGCCAGCAGCCCAAGCGTGGGGTTAAGCAATCAGCCCCAGCATTTT. Protein product: CASSPSVGLSNQPQHF.

By share of the sample, this clonotype is large. This chain connects TRBV20-1 to TRBJ2-5; weak D call: TRBD2 (6 bases). V was cut by 6 bases and J by 5 bases, with 13 bases left in between. This CDR3 is built from 12 residues. Germline V gene data show CDR1 as DFQATT and CDR2 as SNEGSKA (reference sequence). In DNA form, the CDR3 reads TGCAGTGCGAGACCTAGCGCGGAGACCCAGTACTTC. Translation: CSARPSAETQYF.

The chain is built from TRBV28 and TRBJ2-7, with 10 positions matching TRBD2. The CDR3 runs 14 residues. The germline V gene encodes CDR1 MDHEN and CDR2 SYDVKM. After removal of 7 bases from V and 2 bases from J, the junction contained 5 bases not matched to a gene. In DNA form, the CDR3 reads TGTGCCAGCAATCCTAGCGGGGGAGCCTACGAGCAGTACTTC. Its protein is CASNPSGGAYEQYF.

The table lists this clonotype with a few counts. This rearrangement joins TRBV7-9 to TRBJ1-2; D ambiguous. In germline, CDR1 is SEHNR, CDR2 FQNEAQ (reference sequence). Trimming pared 2 bases from V and 0 bases from J, leaving 10 bases between. This CDR3 is built from 15 residues. CDR3 in amino acids: CASSLMDASNYGYTF. The CDR3, as DNA: TGTGCCAGCAGCTTAATGGACGCCTCTAACTATGGCTACACCTTC.

The V gene is TRBV6-1, the J gene TRBJ1-2; 8 bases line up with TRBD1. Per the germline V gene, CDR1 is MNHNS and CDR2 is SASEGT. The CDR3 has 13 amino acids. The trim removed 4 bases at V and 4 bases at J, leaving 2 bases unmatched. For the CDR3, the DNA is TGTGCCAGCAGTGCACAGGGGGTCTATGGCTACACCTTC. This translates into CASSAQGVYGYTF.

The genes are TRBV4-1 and TRBJ1-6; no reliable D call. The V end lost 0 bases, the J end lost 8 bases, and 11 bases lay between the germline ends. The CDR3 runs to 15 residues. Germline CDR1 is MGHRA and CDR2 is YSYEKL. The CDR3 loop reads CASSQDRQDYSPLHF. In nucleotides, the CDR3 is TGCGCCAGCAGCCAAGATCGGCAGGATTATTCACCCCTCCACTTT.

The chain is built from TRBV6-5 and TRBJ2-5; 9 bases are shared with TRBD1. The CDR3 length is 14 residues. V gave up 4 bases and J gave up 6 bases; unmatched junction bases: 6. From germline, CDR1 is MNHEY and CDR2 SVGAGI. The CDR3: CASSSTGGAKTQYF. DNA for the CDR3: TGTGCCAGCAGTTCCACAGGGGGCGCGAAGACCCAGTACTTC.

This clonotype was observed a few times. The chain joins TRBV6-1 to TRBJ2-3; D remains ambiguous. Trimming cost V 6 bases and J 4 bases, with 8 bases left between them. Per germline, CDR1 MNHNS and CDR2 SASEGT. The CDR3 extends over 12 amino acids. The CDR3 DNA sequence: TGTGCCAGCAGGACTGTCGCAGATACGCAGTATTTT. Amino acids: CASRTVADTQYF.

J is TRBJ2-7 and V is TRBV2, with 9 nucleotides matching TRBD1. From germline, CDR1 is SNHLY and CDR2 FYNNEI. J gave up 1 base and V 6 bases, and 7 bases lay outside the gene matches. The length of the CDR3 is 15 residues. The CDR3 nucleotides read TGTGCCAGCAGAGAAAGGACAGGGGCATCCTACGAGCAGTACTTC. Amino acids: CASRERTGASYEQYF.

V and J are TRBV6-1 and TRBJ2-5; possible D gene TRBD1, 6 bases. This CDR3 comprises 13 residues. Germline V gene lookup returns CDR1 MNHNS and CDR2 SASEGT. The ends were cut back, 4 bases at V and 5 bases at J, with 11 bases in the middle. The DNA of the CDR3 is TGTGCCAGCAGTGTAGGGGGAATGGAGACCCAGTACTTC. Amino acid sequence: CASSVGGMETQYF.

The chain has TRBV5-1 and TRBJ1-5; D remains unclear. The CDR3 consists of 14 residues. V shed 0 bases and J shed 7 bases, with 11 bases lying between them. Germline CDR1 SGHRS, CDR2 YFSETQ. This chain's CDR3 is CASSLGGSGQPQHF. CDR3 nucleotides: TGCGCCAGCAGCTTGGGAGGGAGTGGGCAGCCCCAGCATTTT.